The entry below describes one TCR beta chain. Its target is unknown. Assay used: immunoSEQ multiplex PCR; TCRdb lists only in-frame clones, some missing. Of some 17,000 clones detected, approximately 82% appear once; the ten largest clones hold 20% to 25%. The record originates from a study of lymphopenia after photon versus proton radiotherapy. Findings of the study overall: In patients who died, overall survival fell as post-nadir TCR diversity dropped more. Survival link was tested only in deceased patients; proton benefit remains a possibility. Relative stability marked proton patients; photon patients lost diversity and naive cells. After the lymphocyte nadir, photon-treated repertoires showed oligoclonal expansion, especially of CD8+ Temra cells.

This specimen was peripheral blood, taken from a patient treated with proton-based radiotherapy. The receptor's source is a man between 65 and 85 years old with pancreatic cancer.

This chain's CDR3 is CASSPRTGEQETQYF. CDR3 sequence (DNA): TGTGCCAGCTCACCAAGGACAGGCGAACAAGAGACCCAGTACTTC. This chain links TRBV18 with TRBJ2-5, with 7 nucleotides matching TRBD1. The CDR3 runs 15 residues. With 2 bases clipped from V and 2 bases from J, the junction kept 5 bases outside the gene matches. Germline assignment: CDR1 KGHSH and CDR2 LQKENI.